This entry lists 8 T cell receptor beta chains sequenced from one sample in a study of human T cells and chemical hapten exposure. MiXCR, run by TCRdb on the RACE reads, gives a single entry per CDR3 protein. The top ten clones hold just under 3% of a sample with fewer than 200,000 distinct CDR3 sequences, nearly 30% of them seen once. Time point noted: pre-sensitization, week 0. The treatment: therapeutic diphenylcyclopropenone sensitization with weekly scalp DPC. The sequenced sample was whole blood, obtained in connection with sensitization to the hapten diphenylcyclopropenone (DPC). These receptors were collected from a woman aged 30 to 39 with alopecia areata. Some clones in this sample may be carry-over from other donors' samples.

This clonotype was counted between two and nine times. The chain links TRBV5-1 to TRBJ2-7; no definite D call. Trimming stripped 0 bases from V and 3 bases from J, with 4 bases between. Germline CDR1 SGHRS, CDR2 YFSETQ. The CDR3 contains 12 residues. The CDR3 loop reads CASSLEDYEQYF. CDR3 in DNA: TGCGCCAGCAGCTTGGAAGACTACGAGCAGTACTTC.

This chain links TRBV10-3 with TRBJ2-1; D may be TRBD1 (6 bases). CDR3 size: 15 residues. The ends were cut back, 6 bases at V and 2 bases at J, with 14 bases in the middle. In germline, CDR1 is ENHRY, CDR2 SYGVKD. For the CDR3, the DNA is TGTGCCATCAGGGCACAGGGAACCACCTACAATGAGCAGTTCTTC. This encodes CAIRAQGTTYNEQFF.

This clonotype was observed a few times. CDR3 residues: CSVVGHGSSYNEQFF. CDR3 nucleotide sequence: TGCAGCGTTGTGGGACACGGGAGCTCCTACAATGAGCAGTTCTTC. This chain uses TRBV29-1 with TRBJ2-1, with D possibly being TRBD1 or TRBD2 (6 bases each). The germline CDR1 and CDR2 sequences are SQVTM and ANQGSEA. The V gene lost 4 bases and the J gene lost 0 bases, with 13 bases spanning the gap. The CDR3 extends over 15 amino acids.

This clonotype was observed at least ten times. The gene calls are TRBV5-1 and TRBJ1-5, with 11 bases matching TRBD1. The germline V gene encodes CDR1 SGHRS and CDR2 YFSETQ. CDR3 size: 15 residues. With 5 bases clipped from V and 5 bases from J, the junction kept 6 bases outside the gene matches. The chain's CDR3 is CASRSGQGDDQPQHF. As DNA, the CDR3 is TGCGCCAGCAGGTCGGGACAGGGGGACGATCAGCCCCAGCATTTT.

The CDR3 region has the DNA TGCGCCAGCAGCTTGAGTTCGGGAGGCACCATATATTTT. Its translation: CASSLSSGGTIYF. The chain joins TRBV5-1 to TRBJ1-3; no clear D gene. Germline lookup yields CDR1 SGHRS and CDR2 YFSETQ. The CDR3 runs to 13 residues. The V end lost 1 base, the J end lost 9 bases, and 11 bases lay between the germline ends.

This clonotype appeared many times. The chain joins TRBV29-1 to TRBJ1-5; 7 bases are a match to TRBD1. From germline, CDR1 is SQVTM and CDR2 ANQGSEA. The CDR3 loop spans 13 amino acids. Germline trimming cut 4 bases from V and 0 bases from J; bases unmatched to any gene: 0. In nucleotides, the CDR3 is TGCAGCGTTGGGACAGGTAGCAATCAGCCCCAGCATTTT. Protein product: CSVGTGSNQPQHF. Full variable domain (missing parts from reference TRBV29-1 and TRBJ1-5): SAVISQKPSRDICQRGTSLTIQCQVDSQVTMMFWYRQQPGQSLTLIATANQGSEATYESGFVIDKFPISRPNLTFSTLTVSNMSPEDSSIYLCSVGTGSNQPQHFGDGTRLSIL.

The CDR3 DNA reads as TGTGCCAGCAGTTTAATCCAGGGGGGAGCTAACTATGGCTACACCTTC. It yields the protein CASSLIQGGANYGYTF. J is TRBJ1-2 and V is TRBV28; 7 bases fit TRBD1. Unmatched junction bases numbered 6, after V lost 2 bases and J lost 0 bases. The CDR3 contains 16 residues. Germline CDR1 reads MDHEN; CDR2 reads SYDVKM.

The chain uses TRBV20-1 and TRBJ2-7; TRBD2 matches 9 bases. The germline CDR1 and CDR2 sequences are DFQATT and SNEGSKA (reference sequence). Trimming cost V 6 bases and J 2 bases; bases outside gene matches: 8. CDR3 length: 14 amino acids. CDR3 loop: CSANSGRPPYEQYF. CDR3 sequence (DNA): TGCAGTGCGAACAGCGGGAGGCCACCCTACGAGCAGTACTTC.